These 18 T cell receptor beta chains originate from one sample sequenced in a study of CD8+CD57+ T cells in acquired aplastic anemia. TCR beta VDJ combinations and CDR3 sequences were profiled from genomic DNA. MiXCR, run by TCRdb on the reads, gives a single entry per CDR3 protein. The sample shows some 280,000 distinct CDR3 sequences, roughly half of them seen only once. The material sequenced was sorted CD4+, CD8+, or CD8+CD57+ T cells (not recorded which) from PBMCs. The origin of the receptors is a human donor with severe aplastic anemia or a healthy control (not recorded which).

V usage is TRBV12-3 or TRBV12-4 and J usage is TRBJ2-3, with 7 bases fitting TRBD1. Unmatched junction bases numbered 11, after V lost 6 bases and J lost 14 bases. The CDR3 consists of 12 residues. In DNA form, the CDR3 reads TGTGCCAGCAGCGACGGGGCAGGGGGTCGGTATTTT. Its protein product is CASSDGAGGRYF.

The chain links TRBV19 to TRBJ1-6; D not resolved. Trimming removed 4 bases at V and 9 bases at J, with 10 bases between. The CDR3 contains 13 residues. CDR1 LNHDA and CDR2 SQIVND come from the germline V gene (reference sequence). CDR3 sequence: CASSTSGGSPLHF. The CDR3 DNA reads TGTGCCAGTAGTACCTCGGGTGGTTCACCCCTCCACTTT.

This chain joins TRBV5-4 and TRBJ2-7, with D possibly being TRBD2 (7 bases). In germline, CDR1 is SGHNT, CDR2 YYREEE (reference sequence). CDR3 length: 15 residues. The ends were cut back, 5 bases at V and 0 bases at J, with 15 bases in the middle. CDR3 amino acids: CASSNGGLTSYEQYF. In nucleotides, the CDR3 is TGTGCCAGCAGTAACGGGGGGCTGACCTCCTACGAGCAGTACTTC.

This clonotype appeared a single time. This rearrangement joins TRBV20-1 to TRBJ2-3, with TRBD1 matching over 9 bases. From germline, CDR1 is DFQATT and CDR2 SNEGSKA (reference sequence). This CDR3 has 15 residues. CDR3 sequence (DNA): TGCAGACCTGACAGGGGGAGGGGGGGCACAGATACGCAGTATTTT. Translation: CRPDRGRGGTDTQYF.

The chain has TRBV12-3 or TRBV12-4 and TRBJ2-5; D perhaps matches TRBD1 (6 bases). CDR3 length equals 19 residues. V was pared by 1 base and J by 5 bases, with 26 bases between. In DNA, the CDR3 is TGTGCCAGCAGTTTAGTAGCAGCGTTTAGGGTGGGACAATGGGAGACCCAGTACTTC. This gives the protein CASSLVAAFRVGQWETQYF.

The rearrangement joins TRBV19 to TRBJ2-7, with D perhaps TRBD1 (5 bases). V was shortened by 6 bases and J by 0 bases, with 9 bases between the two germline ends. This CDR3 contains 13 residues. Germline loops: CDR1 LNHDA, CDR2 SQIVND (reference sequence). This chain's CDR3 is CASRDTNSYEQYF. The DNA for the CDR3 is TGTGCCAGTAGGGACACAAACTCCTACGAGCAGTACTTC.

In the case of this clonotype: Just one base apart from a much larger clone, this may be a read error. The chain couples TRBV25-1 to TRBJ2-5; 8 nucleotides line up with TRBD1. Germline CDR1 is MGHDK and CDR2 is SYGVNS. This CDR3 region has 16 residues. The CDR3 sequence is CASSEVSGQGLGTPYF. The CDR3 DNA sequence: TGTGCCAGCAGTGAAGTTTCAGGACAGGGTTTAGGGACCCCGTACTTC.

This clonotype was seen a handful of times. This chain joins TRBV18 and TRBJ2-5; a possible D gene is TRBD2 (6 bases). Trimming shortened V by 5 bases and J by 4 bases, and 17 bases separated the two germline ends. Germline CDR1 is KGHSH and CDR2 is LQKENI. The CDR3 loop spans 15 amino acids. The CDR3 here is CASSSDTGGVETQYF. CDR3 DNA sequence: TGTGCCAGCTCATCCGACACCGGGGGAGTAGAGACCCAGTACTTC.

Points on this clonotype: A much larger clone lies one base from this, so it may be a read error. V usage is TRBV5-6 and J usage is TRBJ1-5; no reliable D call. CDR3 length: 15 amino acids. The germline V gene encodes CDR1 SGHDT and CDR2 YYEEEE. V was trimmed by 0 bases and J by 5 bases, leaving 12 bases between them. CDR3 amino acids: CASSLDSLGDQPQHF. The CDR3 nucleotides are TGTGCCAGCAGCTTGGACAGTCTGGGCGATCAGCCCCAGCATTTT.

The genes are TRBV14 and TRBJ2-7; the D gene is possibly TRBD1 (5 bases). V lost 2 bases and J 4 bases, leaving 12 bases between the germline ends. This CDR3 comprises 14 residues. Germline CDR1 SGHDN, CDR2 FVKESK. CDR3 DNA: TGTGCCAGCAGCCAACCAGGGTTTCAGTACGAGCAGTACTTC. Its protein is CASSQPGFQYEQYF.

The chain's CDR3 is CASSESGRTETQYF. The CDR3 nucleotides are TGCGCCAGCAGTGAGTCGGGGCGCACAGAGACCCAGTACTTC. The chain links TRBV10-1 to TRBJ2-5, with D perhaps TRBD1 (5 bases). The CDR3 consists of 14 residues. Trimming removed 0 bases from V and 4 bases from J, with 9 bases in between. Germline CDR1 WNHNN, CDR2 SYGVQD (reference sequence).

The rearrangement links TRBV5-4 to TRBJ2-2; unclear D gene. V was pared by 0 bases and J by 9 bases, with 9 bases between. CDR3 length: 13 residues. Germline assignment: CDR1 SGHNT and CDR2 YYREEE (reference sequence). CDR3: CASSLAVDRELFF. The CDR3 DNA reads as TGTGCCAGCAGCTTGGCCGTAGATAGGGAGCTGTTTTTT.

CDR3 DNA sequence: TGTGCCAGCAGTTATGGGACGGGAAAAAATGAGCAGTTCTTC. Residues: CASSYGTGKNEQFF. The chain employs TRBV6-6 and TRBJ2-1; D might be TRBD1 or TRBD2, each matching 5 bases. The V and J ends lost 3 bases and 7 bases respectively, with 13 bases between them. This CDR3 region has 14 residues. Germline V gene sequence: CDR1 MNHNY, CDR2 SVGAGI (reference sequence).

Ten or more counts support this clonotype. The genes are TRBV20-1 and TRBJ2-1; no firm D call. The CDR3 covers 13 residues. V lost 1 base to trimming and J lost 4 bases, with 8 bases between them. The germline CDR1 and CDR2 sequences are DFQATT and SNEGSKA (reference sequence). The DNA of the CDR3 is TGCAGTGCTAGAGGCGCAGCTTACAATGAGCAGTTCTTC. Its translation: CSARGAAYNEQFF.

The sample holds many counts of this clonotype. The rearrangement joins TRBV10-2 to TRBJ1-1; 7 bases match TRBD1. The CDR3 length is 14 residues. V trimming: 3 bases; J trimming: 7 bases; junction bases outside the gene matches: 8. Germline CDR1 WSHSY, CDR2 SAAADI. The CDR3 loop is CASSDRTGYSEAFF. The CDR3 nucleotides read TGCGCCAGCAGTGACCGGACAGGCTATAGTGAAGCTTTCTTT.

The sample holds one count of this clonotype. The chain uses TRBV3-1 and TRBJ1-2; D unclear. This CDR3 contains 14 residues. Germline V gene data show CDR1 as LGHDT and CDR2 as YNNKEL (reference sequence). V was cut by 3 bases and J by 1 base, with 9 bases left in between. In nucleotides, the CDR3 is TGTGCCAGCAGCCACATGGCATTTAACTATGGCTACACCTTC. This gives the protein CASSHMAFNYGYTF.

The genes are TRBV5-1 and TRBJ2-7, with TRBD2 matching 8 bases. J was trimmed by 5 bases and V by 4 bases; bases with no gene match: 5. The CDR3 is 13 residues long. Per the germline V gene, CDR1 is SGHRS and CDR2 is YFSETQ. The CDR3 DNA is TGCGCCAGCAGCCCCGGGAGGGGGAACGAGCAGTACTTC. Translation gives CASSPGRGNEQYF.

The rearrangement joins TRBV10-3 to TRBJ1-6; 9 positions match TRBD1. The V gene's germline CDR1 is ENHRY and CDR2 SYGVKD. After removal of 6 bases from V and 8 bases from J, the junction contained 5 bases not matched to a gene. The CDR3 sequence is 14 residues long. CDR3 residues: CAIRTGQGDSPLHF. The CDR3 bases are TGTGCCATCAGGACGGGACAGGGTGATTCACCCCTCCACTTT.